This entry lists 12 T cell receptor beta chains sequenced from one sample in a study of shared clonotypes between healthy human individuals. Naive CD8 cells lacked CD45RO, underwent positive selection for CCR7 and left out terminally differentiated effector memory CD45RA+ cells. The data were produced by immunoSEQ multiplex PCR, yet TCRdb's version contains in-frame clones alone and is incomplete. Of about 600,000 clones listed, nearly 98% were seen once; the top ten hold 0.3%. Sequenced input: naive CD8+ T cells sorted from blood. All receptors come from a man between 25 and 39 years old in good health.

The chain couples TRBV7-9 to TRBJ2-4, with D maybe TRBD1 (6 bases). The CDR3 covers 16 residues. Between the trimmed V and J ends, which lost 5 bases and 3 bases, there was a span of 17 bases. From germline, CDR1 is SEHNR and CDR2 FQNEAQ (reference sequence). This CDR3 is CASSPPPGAVKNIQYF. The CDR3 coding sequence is TGTGCCAGCAGCCCGCCCCCAGGGGCCGTCAAAAACATTCAGTACTTC.

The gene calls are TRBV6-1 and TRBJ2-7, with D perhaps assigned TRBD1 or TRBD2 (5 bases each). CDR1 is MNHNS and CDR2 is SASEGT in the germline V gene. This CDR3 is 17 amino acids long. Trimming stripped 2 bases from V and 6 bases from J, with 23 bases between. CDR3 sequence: CASSENTGTMKDREQYF. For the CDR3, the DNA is TGTGCCAGCAGTGAAAACACGGGGACCATGAAGGATCGCGAGCAGTACTTC.

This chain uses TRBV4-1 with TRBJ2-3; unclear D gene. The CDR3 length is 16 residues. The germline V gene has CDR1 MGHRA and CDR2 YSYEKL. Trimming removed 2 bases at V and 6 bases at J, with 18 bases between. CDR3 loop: CASSQSFSAGVDTQYF. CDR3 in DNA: TGCGCCAGCAGCCAAAGTTTTTCCGCTGGGGTGGATACGCAGTATTTT.

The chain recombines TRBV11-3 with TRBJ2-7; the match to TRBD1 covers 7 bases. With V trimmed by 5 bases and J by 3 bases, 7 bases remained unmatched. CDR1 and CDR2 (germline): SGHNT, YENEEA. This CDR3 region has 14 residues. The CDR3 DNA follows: TGTGCCAGCAGCCCCCGGGACAGTAGCTACGAGCAGTACTTC. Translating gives CASSPRDSSYEQYF.

CDR3 loop: CASSGAGGEGEQYF. In DNA, the CDR3 is TGTGCCAGCAGCGGTGCAGGGGGTGAGGGCGAGCAGTACTTC. This rearrangement joins TRBV9 to TRBJ2-7; TRBD1 matches at 7 bases. The CDR3 runs 14 residues. Germline values: CDR1 SGDLS, CDR2 YYNGEE. V lost 3 bases to trimming and J lost 6 bases; unmatched junction nucleotides: 9.

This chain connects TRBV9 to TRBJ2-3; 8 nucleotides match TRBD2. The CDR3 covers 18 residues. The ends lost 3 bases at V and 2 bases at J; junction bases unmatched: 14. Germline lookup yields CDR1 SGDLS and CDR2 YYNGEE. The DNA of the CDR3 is TGTGCCAGCAGCGGATTAGCGGGACATGGGGGTAACACAGATACGCAGTATTTT. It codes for CASSGLAGHGGNTDTQYF.

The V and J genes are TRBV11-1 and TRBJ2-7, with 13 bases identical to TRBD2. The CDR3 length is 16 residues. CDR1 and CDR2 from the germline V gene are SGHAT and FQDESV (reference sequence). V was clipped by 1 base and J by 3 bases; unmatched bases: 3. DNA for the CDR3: TGTGCCAGCAGCTTAGGGGGACTAGCGGGGCTCTACGAGCAGTACTTC. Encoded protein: CASSLGGLAGLYEQYF. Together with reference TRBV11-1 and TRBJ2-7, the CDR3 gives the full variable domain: EAEVAQSPRYKITEKSQAVAFWCDPISGHATLYWYRQILGQGPELLVQFQDESVVDDSQLPKDRFSAERLKGVDSTLKIQPAELGDSAMYLCASSLGGLAGLYEQYFGPGTRLTVT.

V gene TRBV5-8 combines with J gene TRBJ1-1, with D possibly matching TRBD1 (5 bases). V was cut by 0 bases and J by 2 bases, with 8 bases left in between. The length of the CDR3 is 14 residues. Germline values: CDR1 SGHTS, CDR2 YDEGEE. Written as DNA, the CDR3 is TGTGCCAGCAGCTTGGGACAGCCTAACACTGAAGCTTTCTTT. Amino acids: CASSLGQPNTEAFF. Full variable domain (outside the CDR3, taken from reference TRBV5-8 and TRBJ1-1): EAGVTQSPTHLIKTRGQQATLRCSPISGHTSVYWYQQALGLGLQFLLWYDEGEERNRGNFPPRFSGRQFPNYSSELNVNALELEDSALYLCASSLGQPNTEAFFGQGTRLTVV.

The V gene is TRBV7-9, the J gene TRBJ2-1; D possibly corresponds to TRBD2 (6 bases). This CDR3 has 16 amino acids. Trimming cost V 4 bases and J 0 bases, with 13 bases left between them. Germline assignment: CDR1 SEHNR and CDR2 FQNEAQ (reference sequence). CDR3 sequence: CASSSSGWSSYNEQFF. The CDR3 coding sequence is TGTGCCAGCAGCTCCAGCGGGTGGAGCTCCTACAATGAGCAGTTCTTC.

For the CDR3, the DNA is TGTGCCAGCAGCCTCGCCACTGGGGCAGGGGATGAAAAACTGTTTTTT. Translating gives CASSLATGAGDEKLFF. This rearrangement joins TRBV4-2 to TRBJ1-4, with a tentative D call TRBD1 (6 bases). There are 16 residues in the CDR3. The V end lost 4 bases, the J end lost 6 bases, and 18 bases lay between the germline ends. Germline lookup yields CDR1 LGHNA and CDR2 YNFKEQ.

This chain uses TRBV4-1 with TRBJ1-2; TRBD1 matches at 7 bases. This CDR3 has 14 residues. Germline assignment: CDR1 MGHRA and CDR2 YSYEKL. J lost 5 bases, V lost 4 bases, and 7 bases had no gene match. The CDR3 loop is CASSLTGEGYGYTF. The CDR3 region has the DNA TGCGCCAGCAGCCTAACAGGGGAAGGTTATGGCTACACCTTC.

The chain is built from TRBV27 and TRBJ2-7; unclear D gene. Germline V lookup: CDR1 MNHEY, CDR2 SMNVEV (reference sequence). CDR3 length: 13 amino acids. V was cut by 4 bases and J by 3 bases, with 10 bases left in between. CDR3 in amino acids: CASSYRVLYEQYF. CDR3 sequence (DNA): TGTGCCAGCAGTTATAGGGTCCTCTACGAGCAGTACTTC.